The rows below give T cell receptor beta chains drawn from one sample of a study of spatial heterogeneity in lung cancer. Each CDR3 protein is one row after TCRdb ran MiXCR on the 5' RACE reads. Here the sample spans about 100,000 distinct CDR3 sequences, approximately 4% being singletons. The sequences come from lung tumor tissue, collected at surgery. These receptors came from a male donor with early-stage non-small cell lung cancer. The CDR3 runs from the conserved cysteine through the conserved F or W. The order of the fields is D gene, clone size, J gene, V gene, CDR3 protein, CDR3 DNA. The D gene is left open where the match is weak. Part of the rows lack a size; the others show once, few, many or a class for expanded clones.

TRBD1	many	TRBJ2-7	TRBV6-5	CASRWDSSYEQYF	TGTGCCAGCAGATGGGACAGCTCCTACGAGCAGTACTTC
.	many	TRBJ1-1	TRBV7-8	CASSTQTRTGLGTEAFF	TGTGCCAGCAGCACTCAAACCCGTACAGGGTTGGGCACTGAAGCTTTCTTT
.	few	TRBJ1-2	TRBV7-9	CASSFPFMEYGYTF	TGTGCCAGCAGCTTCCCGTTCATGGAGTATGGCTACACCTTC
.	many	TRBJ2-5	TRBV6-4	CAPDGQLTPWETQYF	TGTGCCCCCGATGGGCAATTGACCCCATGGGAGACCCAGTACTTC
TRBD2	many	TRBJ2-7	TRBV20-1	CSADTLGLAGYEQYF	TGCAGTGCCGATACGCTGGGACTAGCGGGATACGAGCAGTACTTC
.	many	TRBJ2-2	TRBV28	CATGWGEGRAGELFF	TGTGCCACCGGCTGGGGGGAAGGGCGAGCCGGGGAGCTGTTTTTT
TRBD1	.	TRBJ1-5	TRBV10-3	CATQGERSQPQHF	TGTGCCACCCAGGGGGAGCGCAGTCAGCCCCAGCATTTT
.	.	TRBJ2-7	TRBV28	CASRGRTVLHEQYF	TGTGCCAGCAGGGGCCGGACAGTCCTCCACGAGCAGTACTTC
TRBD1	few	TRBJ1-1	TRBV14	CASSPLPGTVNTEAFF	TGTGCCAGCAGCCCGCTACCTGGGACAGTGAACACTGAAGCTTTCTTT
.	.	TRBJ2-3	TRBV20-1	CSASTTRVSDTQYF	TGCAGTGCTAGCACGACTAGGGTGTCTGATACGCAGTATTTT
TRBD2	many	TRBJ2-1	TRBV7-9	CASSSQTSGSYNEQFF	TGTGCCAGCAGCTCCCAGACTAGCGGTTCCTACAATGAGCAGTTCTTC
.	many	TRBJ2-3	TRBV6-2/TRBV6-3	CASSAPRRTSTDTQYF	TGTGCCAGCAGTGCGCCGCGGAGAACTAGCACAGATACGCAGTATTTT
.	many	TRBJ2-6	TRBV6-2/TRBV6-3	CASSRSGQAHSSGANVLTF	TGTGCCAGCAGTCGCTCGGGGCAGGCACACTCCTCTGGGGCCAACGTCCTGACTTTC
TRBD1	many	TRBJ2-7	TRBV9	CASSVDWTGAYEQYF	TGTGCCAGCAGCGTAGATTGGACAGGAGCATACGAGCAGTACTTC
.	many	TRBJ2-3	TRBV2	CASRGVGGPNDTQYF	TGTGCCAGCAGGGGTGTGGGGGGGCCTAACGATACGCAGTATTTT
.	many	TRBJ2-1	TRBV11-2	CASSSRLGEQFF	TGTGCCAGCAGCTCAAGACTCGGGGAGCAGTTCTTC
TRBD1	many	TRBJ2-2	TRBV24-1	CATGTGYGGELFF	TGTGCCACCGGGACAGGGTACGGCGGGGAGCTGTTTTTT
TRBD2	many	TRBJ2-7	TRBV4-1	CASSQSGGQGYEQYF	TGCGCCAGCAGCCAATCGGGAGGGCAGGGTTACGAGCAGTACTTC
.	.	TRBJ2-5	TRBV5-1	CASSSGVAEETQYF	TGCGCCAGCAGCTCTGGGGTGGCAGAAGAGACCCAGTACTTC
TRBD1	many	TRBJ1-4	TRBV2	CASSLGQGKNEKLFF	TGTGCCAGCAGTCTCGGACAGGGAAAAAATGAAAAACTGTTTTTT
.	many	TRBJ2-1	TRBV11-2	CASSTPLRSSYNEQFF	TGTGCCAGCAGCACCCCCCTGAGAAGCTCCTACAATGAGCAGTTCTTC
TRBD2	many	TRBJ2-7	TRBV11-2	CASSSSSGASEQYF	TGTGCCAGCAGCTCCTCTAGCGGTGCTTCCGAGCAGTACTTC
.	many	TRBJ1-5	TRBV7-8	CASSYGRGQPQHF	TGTGCCAGCAGCTACGGCAGGGGACAGCCCCAGCATTTT
TRBD2	many	TRBJ2-7	TRBV27	CASSNPGTSKYEQYF	TGTGCCAGCAGTAACCCCGGGACTAGCAAGTACGAGCAGTACTTC
.	many	TRBJ1-1	TRBV3-1	CASSQAGETEAFF	TGTGCCAGCAGCCAAGCAGGGGAGACTGAAGCTTTCTTT
.	.	TRBJ2-5	TRBV27	CASSLSNPVQETQYF	TGTGCCAGCAGTTTATCGAACCCGGTCCAAGAGACCCAGTACTTC
TRBD2	few	TRBJ2-5	TRBV12-3/TRBV12-4	CASSRGGDQETQYF	TGTGCCAGCAGCCGGGGGGGGGACCAAGAGACCCAGTACTTC
TRBD2	many	TRBJ2-1	TRBV12-3/TRBV12-4	CASTQSGRIYNEQFF	TGTGCCAGCACTCAGAGCGGGAGAATCTACAATGAGCAGTTCTTC
.	.	TRBJ1-2	TRBV28	CATRRGWEGYTF	TGTGCCACCCGGAGGGGATGGGAGGGCTACACCTTC
.	.	TRBJ2-1	TRBV4-2	CASSHLGGGDNEQFF	TGTGCCAGCAGCCACTTAGGGGGGGGTGACAATGAGCAGTTCTTC
TRBD2	many	TRBJ2-5	TRBV29-1	CSVDPSGGPIETQYF	TGCAGCGTTGACCCTAGCGGAGGCCCCATTGAGACCCAGTACTTC
TRBD1	many	TRBJ2-1	TRBV29-1	CSVVDRGSSYNEQFF	TGCAGCGTAGTGGACAGGGGAAGCTCCTACAATGAGCAGTTCTTC
.	few	TRBJ1-2	TRBV7-2	CASSLSEGRAGYGYTF	TGTGCCAGCAGCTTATCGGAGGGCAGGGCAGGCTATGGCTACACCTTC
TRBD2	.	TRBJ2-7	TRBV6-6	CASSYQLAVSYEQYF	TGTGCCAGCAGTTACCAACTAGCGGTGAGCTACGAGCAGTACTTC
.	many	TRBJ1-1	TRBV6-5	CASSYKENTEAFF	TGTGCCAGCAGTTACAAGGAGAACACTGAAGCTTTCTTT
TRBD2	many	TRBJ2-4	TRBV20-1	CSATSSGVQNIQYF	TGCAGTGCTACCAGTAGCGGGGTCCAAAACATTCAGTACTTC
.	many	TRBJ2-5	TRBV6-2/TRBV6-3	CASTGQETQYF	TGTGCCAGCACCGGACAAGAGACCCAGTACTTC
.	many	TRBJ2-7	TRBV4-1	CASSQEFPPRGHPYEQYF	TGCGCCAGCAGCCAAGAGTTCCCTCCTCGGGGTCACCCCTACGAGCAGTACTTC
TRBD2	.	TRBJ2-2	TRBV10-3	CAIRRREGTGELFF	TGTGCCATCAGAAGGCGGGAGGGCACCGGGGAGCTGTTTTTT
.	.	TRBJ2-5	TRBV21-1	CAAYQRRGLQETQYF	TGTGCCGCGTACCAGCGGCGGGGCCTCCAAGAGACCCAGTACTTC
TRBD2	many	TRBJ2-5	TRBV29-1	CSVDSSGRETQYF	TGCAGCGTTGATTCGAGCGGGAGAGAGACCCAGTACTTC
TRBD2	many	TRBJ2-7	TRBV7-2	CASSFPPPRTSGIPEQYF	TGTGCCAGCAGCTTCCCACCTCCACGGACTAGCGGGATTCCCGAGCAGTACTTC
TRBD1	many	TRBJ1-1	TRBV6-1	CASMKTGVTEAFF	TGTGCCAGCATGAAGACAGGGGTCACTGAAGCTTTCTTT
.	many	TRBJ1-1	TRBV7-9	CASSLEQATEAFF	TGTGCCAGCAGCTTAGAACAGGCCACTGAAGCTTTCTTT
.	many	TRBJ1-2	TRBV28	CASNSRRQVEGYTF	TGTGCCAGCAATTCAAGACGACAGGTAGAGGGCTACACCTTC
TRBD2	few	TRBJ2-5	TRBV5-4	CASSSRLAGQETQYF	TGTGCCAGCAGCTCACGACTAGCGGGACAAGAGACCCAGTACTTC
.	.	TRBJ2-5	TRBV5-1	CASSLPGDRGRETQYF	TGCGCCAGCAGCCTCCCCGGCGATAGGGGCAGGGAGACCCAGTACTTC
.	few	TRBJ2-2	TRBV28	CASSKRRETGELFF	TGTGCCAGCAGCAAACGCAGGGAGACCGGGGAGCTGTTTTTT
.	many	TRBJ2-5	TRBV20-1	CSATGRKETQYF	TGCAGTGCAACCGGACGGAAAGAGACCCAGTACTTC
.	.	TRBJ1-5	TRBV5-1	CASSLAFNQPQHF	TGCGCCAGCAGCTTGGCGTTCAATCAGCCCCAGCATTTT
TRBD2	many	TRBJ2-7	TRBV18	CASSERDVRYYEQYF	TGTGCCAGCTCAGAGCGGGACGTACGGTACTACGAGCAGTACTTC
.	many	TRBJ2-7	TRBV6-1	CASGENREHEQYF	TGTGCCAGCGGGGAAAACAGGGAACACGAGCAGTACTTC
.	many	TRBJ1-1	TRBV27	CASSAGGGWSTEAFF	TGTGCCAGCAGTGCGGGGGGAGGGTGGAGCACTGAAGCTTTCTTT
.	many	TRBJ2-1	TRBV6-1	CASRNQGHEQFF	TGTGCCAGCCGCAACCAGGGCCATGAGCAGTTCTTC
TRBD2	many	TRBJ2-3	TRBV29-1	CSVLARTRADTQYF	TGCAGCGTTCTGGCAAGGACTAGAGCAGATACGCAGTATTTT
.	many	TRBJ1-2	TRBV14	CASSQDRNYGYTF	TGTGCCAGCAGCCAAGATCGAAACTATGGCTACACCTTC
.	many	TRBJ1-4	TRBV5-1	CASSPSGRQDEKLFF	TGCGCCAGCAGCCCCAGCGGGAGGCAGGATGAAAAACTGTTTTTT
.	many	TRBJ1-1	TRBV7-2	CASRMDLFRAEAFF	TGTGCCAGCAGGATGGACCTCTTCAGAGCTGAAGCTTTCTTT